This T cell receptor (beta chain) was sequenced during a study of regulatory T cells in long-lasting Graves disease. Study as a whole: The term persistent Graves' disease signified upward of 5 years on antithyroid drugs with positive TSH receptor antibodies.

Investigators prepared the TCR beta libraries by applying iRepertoire HTBI primers and Arm-PCR of CDR3 regions. One entry per CDR3 protein, called by TCRdb with MiXCR from the multiplex PCR reads. The sample shows about 660,000 distinct CDR3 sequences, 30% of them seen only once. Time point: persistent/refractory GD, antithyroid drugs over 5 years with positive TRAb. RNA extracted from PBMCs served as the sequencing template. EDTA tubes collected 7.5 to 9.5 milliliters of peripheral blood. This TCR came from a female donor with Graves disease. The sample was peripheral blood mononuclear cells (PBMCs), taken when the disease was refractory, from a patient treated with antithyroid drugs.

CDR3 nucleotide sequence: TGTGCCAGCAGCTTTCGGGACACGGGCACCGGGGAGCTGTTTTTT. The encoded protein is CASSFRDTGTGELFF. The V call is TRBV3-1, the J call TRBJ2-2; TRBD1 might be the D (6 bases). Germline loops: CDR1 LGHDT, CDR2 YNNKEL (reference sequence). CDR3 length: 15 residues. Trimming took off 5 bases at V and 4 bases at J, with 14 bases between the two ends.